These T cell receptor beta chains were read from a single sample in a study of blood T cell repertoires in COVID-19. Measured with immunoSEQ multiplex PCR; TCRdb has only the in-frame clones, and not every one. The sample shows 220,000 or so clones, approximately 82% of them seen only once. The sample taken for sequencing was peripheral blood. The source of these receptors is a woman older than 75 with acute or convalescent COVID-19. CDR3s include the opening cysteine and the closing phenylalanine or tryptophan. A D gene is named only where the DNA matches it firmly.

d_gene,v_gene,j_gene,CDR3nt,CDR3aa
TRBD1,TRBV27,TRBJ1-1,TGTGCCAGCAGGTTGGGGACAGGGAGATCCAACACTGAAGCTTTCTTT,CASRLGTGRSNTEAFF
-,TRBV6-1,TRBJ1-2,TGTGCCAGCAGTGAGCGAGATCTCGACACCTTC,CASSERDLDTF
-,TRBV30,TRBJ1-4,TGTGCCTGGAGTCCCCGCGGATTTAAACTGTTTTTT,CAWSPRGFKLFF
TRBD2,TRBV5-4,TRBJ2-1,TGTGCCAGCAGTCACCCGGGACTAGCGCCCAATGAGCAGTTCTTC,CASSHPGLAPNEQFF
-,TRBV3-1/TRBV3-2,TRBJ1-1,TGTGCCAGCAGCCAAGAGAGAGGGTTGAACACTGAAGCTTTCTTT,CASSQERGLNTEAFF
TRBD1,TRBV6-6,TRBJ2-3,TGTGCCAGCAGTTACGGACAGGGCGGAGATACGCAGTATTTT,CASSYGQGGDTQYF
-,TRBV18,TRBJ1-1,TGTGCCAGCTCACCTCACCCGGTAGACGGAGGCACTGAAGCTTTCTTT,CASSPHPVDGGTEAFF
TRBD1,TRBV18,TRBJ2-5,TGTGCCAGCTCACCACCTTGGGGGACAGGGGCAGAGACCCAGTACTTC,CASSPPWGTGAETQYF
TRBD1,TRBV9,TRBJ2-5,TGTGCCAGCAGCGTAGGGGACAGGGGTAAGACCCAGTACTTC,CASSVGDRGKTQYF
-,TRBV7-9,TRBJ1-6,TGTGCCAGCAGCTTAAATTTTATGGTCGGACAGAGAATTAATTCACCCCTCCACTTT,CASSLNFMVGQRINSPLHF
-,TRBV7-9,TRBJ2-5,TGTGCCAGCAGCTTAGCCCCAGGGTCACTGGAGACCCAGTACTTC,CASSLAPGSLETQYF
TRBD2,TRBV29-1,TRBJ2-1,TGCAGCGTTGAAGATCTTTATAGCGGGAAGTACAATGAGCAGTTCTTC,CSVEDLYSGKYNEQFF
-,TRBV27,TRBJ2-1,TGTGCCAGCAGTCCCCACGACAGAACTGAGCAGTTCTTC,CASSPHDRTEQFF
TRBD1,TRBV27,TRBJ2-2,TGTGCCAGCAGACCGGGGACAGCGAACACCGGGGAGCTGTTTTTT,CASRPGTANTGELFF
TRBD1,TRBV3-1/TRBV3-2,TRBJ2-7,TGTGCCAGCAGCCAACCCGGGACAGGGTCCTACGAGCAGTACTTC,CASSQPGTGSYEQYF
TRBD2,TRBV29-1,TRBJ2-1,TGCAGCGTTGAATTCGGTCTAGCGGGGTTCAATGAGCAGTTCTTC,CSVEFGLAGFNEQFF